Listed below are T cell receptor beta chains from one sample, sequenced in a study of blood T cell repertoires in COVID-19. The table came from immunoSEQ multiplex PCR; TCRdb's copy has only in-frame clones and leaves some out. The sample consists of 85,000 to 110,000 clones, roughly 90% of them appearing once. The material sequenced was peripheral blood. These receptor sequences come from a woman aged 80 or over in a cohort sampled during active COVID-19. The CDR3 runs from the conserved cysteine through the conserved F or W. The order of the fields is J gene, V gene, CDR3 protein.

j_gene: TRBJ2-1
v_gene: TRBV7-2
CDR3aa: CASSFRGGLYEQFF

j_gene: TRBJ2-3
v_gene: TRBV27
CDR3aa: CASSLKPTTDTQYF

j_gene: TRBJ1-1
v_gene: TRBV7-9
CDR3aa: CASNTGAGNTEAFF

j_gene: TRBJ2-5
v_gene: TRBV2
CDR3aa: CASSEWSAGGQETQYF

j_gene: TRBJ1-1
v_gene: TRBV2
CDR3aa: CASSSQGNTEAFF

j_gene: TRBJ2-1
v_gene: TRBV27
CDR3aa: CASSFMTGGKYNEQFF

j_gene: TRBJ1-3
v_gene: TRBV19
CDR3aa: CASSIQTGAGNTIYF

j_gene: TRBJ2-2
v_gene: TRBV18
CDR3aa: CASSPEYSTGELFF

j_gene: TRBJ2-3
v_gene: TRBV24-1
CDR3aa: CATSLARSTDTQYF

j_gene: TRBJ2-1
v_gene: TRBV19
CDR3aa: CASTTDRGNYNEQFF

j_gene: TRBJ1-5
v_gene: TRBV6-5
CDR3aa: CASSRPGGNQPQHF

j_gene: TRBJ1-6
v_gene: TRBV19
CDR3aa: CASSNQQGHNSPLHF

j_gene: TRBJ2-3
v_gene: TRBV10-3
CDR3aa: CAIRGTANPTDTQYF

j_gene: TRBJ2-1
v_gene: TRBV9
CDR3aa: CASSVGLAGGHEQFF

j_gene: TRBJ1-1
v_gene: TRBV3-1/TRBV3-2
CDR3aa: CASSQEGARTEAFF

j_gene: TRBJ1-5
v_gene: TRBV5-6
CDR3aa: CASSFQGQGNNQPQHF

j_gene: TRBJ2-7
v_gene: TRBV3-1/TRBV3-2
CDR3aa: CASSQTDRGPYEQYF

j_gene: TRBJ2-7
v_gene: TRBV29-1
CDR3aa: CSVSSGSLYEQYF